The T cell receptor beta chain described here comes from a study of CD8+ T cells in alopecia areata. Treatment: oral pan-JAK inhibitor, 5-10 mg twice daily. As part of sample collection, lesional scalp punch biopsies and peripheral blood were taken from alopecia areata patients. Overall study results and limits: It was observed that many expanded lesional clones persisted in scalp and blood during tofacitinib. Scalp samples also yield sequences from resident alphabeta T cells of normal skin.

This clone was seen only a few times. As yet, its antigen is unknown. There are 12 residues in the CDR3. V lost 1 base and J 0 bases, leaving 0 bases between the germline ends. In germline, CDR1 is MNHEY, CDR2 SVGAGI. RNA extraction and reverse transcription yielded cDNA as sequencing template. Libraries were prepared by immunoSEQ multiplex PCR; TCRdb keeps only in-frame clonotypes and omits some of them. The repertoire has 35,000 to 45,000 clones, around 90% of them found once; the top ten carry under 20%. The sequence derives from a human donor with alopecia areata. The chain employs TRBV6-5 and TRBJ1-1; D remains ambiguous. The sample in question was CD8+ T cells sorted from blood, obtained at week 24, from a patient treated with tofacitinib. This CDR3 reads CASSYLNTEAFF. Written as DNA, the CDR3 is TGTGCCAGCAGTTACTTGAACACTGAAGCTTTCTTT.